The clone carrying this TCR beta chain was recorded many times. The antigen is unknown. Nobody among the patients had been given any treatment before thyroid surgery. This sample was taken from a study of metastatic and nonmetastatic thyroid tumors. Study as a whole: Both malignant and benign thyroid patients supplied peripheral blood and tumor or nodule tissue samples, across which the repertoires of these patients were then compared. Overall study results and limits: Within blood and tumor, benign nodules reportedly had significantly lower TCR beta diversity than malignant thyroid tumors did.

The length of the CDR3 is 11 residues. Trimming stripped 8 bases from V and 7 bases from J, with 11 bases between. CDR1 and CDR2 from the germline V gene are MDHEN and SYDVKM. Per the original methods: Clinicopathological groups of papillary thyroid cancer showed CDR3 differences that were used to build a distant-metastasis classifier. TCRdb re-clonotyped the PCR reads through MiXCR. The V and J calls shown here were made by TCRdb, not taken from the authors' results. The sample lists about 27,000 clones; roughly 15% were seen once. This rearrangement joins TRBV28 to TRBJ1-2, with D hard to call. The sample comprised blood. This clonotype was sampled from a male donor with papillary thyroid cancer or a benign thyroid nodule (not recorded which). Some clones in this sample may be carry-over from other donors' samples. CDR3 sequence reads: CASGSRFGYTF. The CDR3 bases are TGTGCCAGCGGTTCGAGGTTTGGCTACACCTTC.